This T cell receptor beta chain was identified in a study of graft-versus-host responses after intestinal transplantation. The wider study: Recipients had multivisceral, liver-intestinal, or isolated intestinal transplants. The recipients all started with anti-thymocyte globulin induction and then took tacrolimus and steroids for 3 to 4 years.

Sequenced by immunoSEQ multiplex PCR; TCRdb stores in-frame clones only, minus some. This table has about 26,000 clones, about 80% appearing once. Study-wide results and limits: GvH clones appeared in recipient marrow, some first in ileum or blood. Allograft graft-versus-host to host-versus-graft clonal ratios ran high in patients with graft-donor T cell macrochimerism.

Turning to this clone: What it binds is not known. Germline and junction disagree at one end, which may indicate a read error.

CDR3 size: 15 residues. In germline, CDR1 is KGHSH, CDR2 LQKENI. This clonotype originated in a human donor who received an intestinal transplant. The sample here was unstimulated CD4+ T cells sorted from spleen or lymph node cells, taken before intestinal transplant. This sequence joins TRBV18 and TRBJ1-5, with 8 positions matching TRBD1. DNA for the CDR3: TGTGCCAGCTCAACGGACAGGGTGAGCAATCGGCCCCAGCATTTT. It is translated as CASSTDRVSNRPQHF.